The 25 T cell receptor beta chains below come from one sample, sequenced in a study of T cell repertoires in cytomegalovirus infection. MiXCR was run by TCRdb on the reads, yielding one entry per CDR3 protein. The data hold roughly 990,000 distinct CDR3 sequences, with around 32% observed a single time. No antigen has been identified for these receptors. Sequencing was performed on cultured CD8+ T cells from PBMCs, taken from culture after CMV antigen stimulation. These receptors all come from a human donor in good health (CMV status not recorded). Some clones in this sample may be carry-over from other donors' samples.

This clonotype was counted a few times. The V call is TRBV14, the J call TRBJ1-2; D not resolved. The V end was cut by 2 bases, the J end by 0 bases, with 4 bases between. The CDR3 runs to 13 residues. Looked up from germline, CDR1 is SGHDN and CDR2 is FVKESK. The CDR3 protein is CASSQHPNYGYTF. As DNA, the CDR3 is TGTGCCAGCAGCCAACACCCTAACTATGGCTACACCTTC.

In this sample, this clonotype turned up a few times. V usage is TRBV7-8 and J usage is TRBJ2-7; 8 bases map to TRBD1. V was pared by 3 bases and J by 2 bases, with 3 bases of the junction left unmatched. CDR3 length: 14 residues. Germline CDR1 SGHVS, CDR2 FQNEAQ. The CDR3 bases are TGTGCCAGCAGCTTTTACAGGGGGGCCTACGAGCAGTACGTC. It specifies CASSFYRGAYEQYV.

The chain employs TRBV7-9 and TRBJ2-2; possibly TRBD1 for D (6 bases). This CDR3 has 16 amino acids. The germline V gene encodes CDR1 SEHNR and CDR2 FQNEAQ (reference sequence). The V and J ends lost 2 bases and 3 bases respectively, with 13 bases between them. CDR3 loop: CASSLPGQGYTGELFF. CDR3 coding DNA: TGTGCCAGCAGCTTACCGGGACAAGGGTACACCGGGGAGCTGTTTTTT.

The chain carries TRBV5-4 and TRBJ2-1; 14 nucleotides match TRBD2. CDR1 is SGHNT, CDR2 YYREEE, per germline (reference sequence). V shed 4 bases and J 8 bases; nucleotides not matched to a gene: 5. The CDR3 spans 15 residues. The chain's CDR3 is CASSPGTSGGYEQFF. The CDR3 DNA sequence: TGTGCCAGCAGCCCAGGGACTAGCGGGGGTTATGAGCAGTTCTTC. The full variable domain, with the rest looked up from reference TRBV5-4 and TRBJ2-1, is ETGVTQSPTHLIKTRGQQVTLRCSSQSGHNTVSWYQQALGQGPQFIFQYYREEENGRGNFPPRFSGLQFPNYSSELNVNALELDDSALYLCASSPGTSGGYEQFFGPGTRLTVL.

This clonotype was picked up a small number of times. The J gene is TRBJ2-3, the V gene TRBV28; the match to TRBD2 covers 10 bases. Germline lookup yields CDR1 MDHEN and CDR2 SYDVKM. V shed 4 bases, J shed 6 bases, and the junction held 13 bases outside the gene matches. CDR3 length equals 17 residues. Written as DNA, the CDR3 is TGTGCCAGCAGTTCCCCCACTAGCGGGGACAAATTCGATACGCAGTATTTT. Amino acid sequence: CASSSPTSGDKFDTQYF.

The chain recombines TRBV4-3 with TRBJ1-3; D remains ambiguous. V was shortened by 0 bases and J by 0 bases, with 9 bases between the two germline ends. The CDR3 has 16 amino acids. Germline V CDR1 and CDR2: LGHNA, YSLEER. CDR3 DNA sequence: TGCGCCAGCAGCCAAGACGCAGCTCGCTCTGGAAACACCATATATTTT. Residues: CASSQDAARSGNTIYF.

In its sample, this clonotype was seen many times. This chain uses TRBV7-9 with TRBJ2-2; D not certain. The CDR3 has 12 amino acids. The V gene lost 5 bases and the J gene lost 7 bases, with 8 bases spanning the gap. Germline V gene data show CDR1 as SEHNR and CDR2 as FQNEAQ (reference sequence). CDR3 loop: CASSPGSGELFF. The CDR3, as DNA: TGTGCCAGCAGCCCGGGTAGCGGGGAGCTGTTTTTT.

This clonotype has a handful of counts. V and J are TRBV10-3 and TRBJ2-1, with 7 bases matching TRBD1. Germline V gene data show CDR1 as ENHRY and CDR2 as SYGVKD. This CDR3 is 15 amino acids long. V shed 7 bases, J shed 5 bases, and the junction held 11 bases outside the gene matches. DNA of the CDR3: TGTGCCATCACGAACGGGGACAGTCGCGACAATGAGCAGTTCTTC. As protein: CAITNGDSRDNEQFF.

This sequence joins TRBV5-1 and TRBJ1-1; D uncertain. The V end lost 4 bases, the J end lost 0 bases, and 13 bases lay between the germline ends. The CDR3 is 15 amino acids. Germline V CDR1 and CDR2: SGHRS, YFSETQ. The CDR3 sequence is CASSTLDGLNTEAFF. CDR3 nucleotides: TGCGCCAGCAGCACCCTGGACGGCTTGAACACTGAAGCTTTCTTT.

The chain joins TRBV13 to TRBJ2-2, with 11 positions matching TRBD1. From germline, CDR1 is PRHDT and CDR2 FYEKMQ (reference sequence). J lost 4 bases, V lost 5 bases, and 6 bases had no gene match. CDR3 length equals 16 residues. The CDR3 loop reads CASSTGTGGGTGELFF. The DNA for the CDR3 is TGTGCCAGCAGCACCGGGACAGGGGGTGGCACCGGGGAGCTGTTTTTT.

CDR3 coding DNA: TGCAGTGCTAGATCGGGACAGGCCATCCGATACTATGGCTACACCTTC. Protein product: CSARSGQAIRYYGYTF. V usage is TRBV20-1 and J usage is TRBJ1-2; 8 nucleotides agree with TRBD1. The V and J ends lost 2 bases and 3 bases, in that order; junction bases with no gene match: 11. This CDR3 is 16 amino acids long. Germline V gene sequence: CDR1 DFQATT, CDR2 SNEGSKA (reference sequence).

This clonotype came up a few times. The DNA for the CDR3 is TGTGCCAGCAGCTTAGGGCGGCTTCCCTCCAATGAGCAGTTCTTC. Its protein product is CASSLGRLPSNEQFF. The chain recombines TRBV7-2 with TRBJ2-1; D uncertain. CDR1 and CDR2 (germline): SGHTA, FQGNSA. This CDR3 comprises 15 residues. Trimming stripped 1 base from V and 6 bases from J, with 13 bases between.

This clonotype was seen more than once but under ten times. The V call is TRBV7-6, the J call TRBJ2-5, with D hard to call. V was cut by 0 bases and J by 5 bases, with 13 bases left in between. CDR3 size: 15 residues. Germline V gene data show CDR1 as SGHVS and CDR2 as FNYEAQ. The CDR3 coding sequence is TGTGCCAGCAGCTTAGCGCCTGGGTACGGGGAGACCCAGTACTTC. Translated: CASSLAPGYGETQYF.

The chain uses TRBV6-1 and TRBJ2-5; possibly TRBD1 for D (5 bases). Germline CDR1 MNHNS, CDR2 SASEGT. The CDR3 loop spans 14 amino acids. V was trimmed by 4 bases and J by 1 base, leaving 10 bases between them. The CDR3: CASSAWTTQETQYF. CDR3 sequence (DNA): TGTGCCAGCAGTGCCTGGACAACCCAAGAGACCCAGTACTTC.

The sample holds many counts of this clonotype. This chain links TRBV27 with TRBJ2-1; unclear D gene. Trimming left V 5 bases short and J 0 bases short, with 5 bases between. Germline assignment: CDR1 MNHEY and CDR2 SMNVEV (reference sequence). The CDR3 runs to 13 residues. For the CDR3, the DNA is TGTGCCAGCAGTACCATCTCCTACAATGAGCAGTTCTTC. Translating it yields CASSTISYNEQFF.

The J gene is TRBJ2-3, the V gene TRBV5-1; D gene ambiguous. Germline V lookup: CDR1 SGHRS, CDR2 YFSETQ. V lost 4 bases, J lost 3 bases, and 15 bases lay in between. The CDR3 contains 15 residues. CDR3 sequence (DNA): TGCGCCAGCAGCCCGGACGGGCTGAGGACAGATACGCAGTATTTT. Its translation is CASSPDGLRTDTQYF.

In this sample, this clonotype turned up a few times. V is TRBV6-5 and J is TRBJ1-1; a possible D gene is TRBD1 (5 bases). Germline V lookup: CDR1 MNHEY, CDR2 SVGAGI. The CDR3 is 12 amino acids. Trimming cost V 7 bases and J 3 bases, with 9 bases left between them. The CDR3 nucleotides are TGTGCCAGCATTGGGACCTACACTGAAGCTTTCTTT. Amino acids: CASIGTYTEAFF.

V gene TRBV6-5 combines with J gene TRBJ2-1; 7 nucleotides match TRBD1. The ends lost 6 bases at V and 6 bases at J; junction bases unmatched: 11. Germline CDR1 and CDR2: MNHEY and SVGAGI. The CDR3 runs 15 residues. DNA for the CDR3: TGTGCCAGCAGGTCCGGGACAGTGCCGATCAATGAGCAGTTCTTC. Residues: CASRSGTVPINEQFF.

The genes are TRBV4-2 and TRBJ1-3, with no clear D. The CDR3 is made up of 14 amino acids. Germline V lookup: CDR1 LGHNA, CDR2 YNFKEQ. V was shortened by 4 bases and J by 0 bases, with 7 bases between the two germline ends. CDR3 sequence: CASSPRTSGNTIYF. The CDR3 DNA sequence: TGTGCCAGCAGCCCACGGACCTCTGGAAACACCATATATTTT.

The sample holds a few counts of this clonotype. The rearrangement joins TRBV19 to TRBJ2-1, with D hard to call. The V end was cut by 4 bases, the J end by 0 bases, with 16 bases between. The CDR3 spans 17 residues. CDR1 and CDR2 from the germline V gene are LNHDA and SQIVND (reference sequence). The CDR3 spells CASSTLWSLSSYNEQFF. The CDR3 bases are TGTGCCAGTAGTACCCTCTGGAGCCTCAGCTCCTACAATGAGCAGTTCTTC.

The chain couples TRBV7-9 to TRBJ2-5, with D perhaps being TRBD1 or TRBD2 (5 bases each). CDR3 size: 15 residues. Trimming took 5 bases from V and 2 from J, leaving 15 bases between them. The germline V gene encodes CDR1 SEHNR and CDR2 FQNEAQ (reference sequence). The CDR3 nucleotides read TGTGCCAGCAGCCCCGGGACCGAGATACAAGAGACCCAGTACTTC. This sequence encodes CASSPGTEIQETQYF.

The chain combines TRBV11-2 with TRBJ1-2; D gene uncertain. CDR3 length: 14 amino acids. Trimming pared 0 bases from V and 4 bases from J, leaving 9 bases between. The germline V gene has CDR1 SGHAT and CDR2 FQNNGV. Here the CDR3 reads CASSLDAAGYGYTF. The DNA of the CDR3 is TGTGCCAGCAGCTTAGATGCAGCGGGCTATGGCTACACCTTC.

This clonotype has at least ten counts. This rearrangement joins TRBV12-3 or TRBV12-4 to TRBJ2-1; TRBD1 is a possible D gene (5 bases). The length of the CDR3 is 17 residues. V dropped 2 bases and J dropped 0 bases, with 14 bases sitting between them. CDR3 in DNA: TGTGCCAGCAGTTTACGGTGGGGCCCGAGCTCCTACAATGAGCAGTTCTTC. Residues: CASSLRWGPSSYNEQFF.

The chain links TRBV29-1 to TRBJ2-7, with TRBD2 as a possible D gene (6 bases). The V gene's germline CDR1 is SQVTM and CDR2 ANQGSEA. CDR3 length equals 14 residues. Trimming stripped 6 bases from V and 0 bases from J, with 15 bases between. DNA of the CDR3: TGCAGCGTGCTGGGGGGAGATCTCTCCTACGAGCAGTACTTC. Protein product: CSVLGGDLSYEQYF.

The rearrangement uses TRBV6-6 and TRBJ2-3; D gene uncertain. The V gene lost 1 base and the J gene lost 1 base, with 9 bases spanning the gap. This CDR3 region has 15 residues. The germline gives CDR1 MNHNY, CDR2 SVGAGI (reference sequence). CDR3 in amino acids: CASSYLVARTDTQYF. CDR3 sequence (DNA): TGTGCCAGCAGTTACTTAGTTGCTCGCACAGATACGCAGTATTTT.